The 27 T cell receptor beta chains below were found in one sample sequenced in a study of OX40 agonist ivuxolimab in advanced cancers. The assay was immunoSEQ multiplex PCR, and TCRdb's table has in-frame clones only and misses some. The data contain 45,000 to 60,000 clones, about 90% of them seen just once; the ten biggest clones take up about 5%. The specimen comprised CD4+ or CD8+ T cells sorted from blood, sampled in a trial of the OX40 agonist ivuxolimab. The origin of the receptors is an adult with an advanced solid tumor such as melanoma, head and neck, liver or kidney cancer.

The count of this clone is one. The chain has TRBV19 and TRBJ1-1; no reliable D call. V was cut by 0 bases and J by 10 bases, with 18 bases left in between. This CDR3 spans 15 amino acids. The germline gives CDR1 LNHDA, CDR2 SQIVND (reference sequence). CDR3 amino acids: CASSIDQDLYSGAFF. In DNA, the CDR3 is TGTGCCAGTAGTATAGATCAGGACCTATACTCAGGAGCTTTCTTT.

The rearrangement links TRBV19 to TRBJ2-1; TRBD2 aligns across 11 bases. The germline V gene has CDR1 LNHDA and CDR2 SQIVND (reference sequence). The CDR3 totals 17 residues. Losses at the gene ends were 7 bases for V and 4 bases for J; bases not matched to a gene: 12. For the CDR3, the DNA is TGTGCCAGTATAGGGGAGATTGGGACTAGCGGATACAATGAGCAGTTCTTC. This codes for CASIGEIGTSGYNEQFF.

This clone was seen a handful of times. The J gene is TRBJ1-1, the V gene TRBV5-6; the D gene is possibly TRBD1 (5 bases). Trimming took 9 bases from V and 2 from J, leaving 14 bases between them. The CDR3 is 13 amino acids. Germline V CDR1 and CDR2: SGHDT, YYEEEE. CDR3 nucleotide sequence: TGTGCCACTAACGGGGGTATTAACACTGAAGCTTTCTTT. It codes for CATNGGINTEAFF.

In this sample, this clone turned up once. The CDR3 loop reads CASSPGLENEQYF. CDR3 nucleotides: TGTGCCAGCTCACCCGGCCTGGAGAACGAGCAGTACTTC. The rearrangement links TRBV18 to TRBJ2-7; D is ambiguous. This CDR3 has 13 amino acids. Germline CDR1 KGHSH, CDR2 LQKENI. The germline V and J ends were trimmed by 3 bases and 5 bases, with 11 bases remaining between them.

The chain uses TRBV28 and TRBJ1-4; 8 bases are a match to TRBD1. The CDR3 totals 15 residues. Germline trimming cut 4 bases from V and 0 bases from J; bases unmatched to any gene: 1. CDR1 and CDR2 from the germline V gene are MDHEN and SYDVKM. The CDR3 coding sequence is TGTGCCAGCAGTTCGACAGGGGCAACTAATGAAAAACTGTTTTTT. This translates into CASSSTGATNEKLFF.

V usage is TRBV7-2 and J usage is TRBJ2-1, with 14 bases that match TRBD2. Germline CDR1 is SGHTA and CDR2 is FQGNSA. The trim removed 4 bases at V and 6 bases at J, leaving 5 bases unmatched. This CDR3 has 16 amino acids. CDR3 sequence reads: CASSSSTSGRANEQFF. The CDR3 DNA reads TGTGCCAGCAGCTCCTCGACTAGCGGGAGGGCCAATGAGCAGTTCTTC.

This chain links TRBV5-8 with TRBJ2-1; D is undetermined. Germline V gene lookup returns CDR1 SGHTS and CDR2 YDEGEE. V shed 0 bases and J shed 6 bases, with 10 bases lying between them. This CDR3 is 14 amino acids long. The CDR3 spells CASSLGPRSNEQFF. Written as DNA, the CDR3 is TGTGCCAGCAGCTTGGGGCCCCGGAGCAATGAGCAGTTCTTC.

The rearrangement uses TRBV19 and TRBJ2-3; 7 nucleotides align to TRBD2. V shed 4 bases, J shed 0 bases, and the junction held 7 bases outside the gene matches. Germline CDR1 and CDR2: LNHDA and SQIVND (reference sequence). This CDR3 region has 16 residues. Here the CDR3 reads CASSNPNSGSTDTQYF. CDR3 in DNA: TGTGCCAGTAGTAACCCGAATAGCGGGAGCACAGATACGCAGTATTTT. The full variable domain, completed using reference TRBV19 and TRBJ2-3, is DGGITQSPKYLFRKEGQNVTLSCEQNLNHDAMYWYRQDPGQGLRLIYYSQIVNDFQKGDIAEGYSVSREKKESFPLTVTSAQKNPTAFYLCASSNPNSGSTDTQYFGPGTRLTVL.

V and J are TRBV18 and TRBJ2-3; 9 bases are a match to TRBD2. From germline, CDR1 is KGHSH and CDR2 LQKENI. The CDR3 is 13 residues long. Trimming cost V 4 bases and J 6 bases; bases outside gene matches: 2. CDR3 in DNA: TGTGCCAGCTCACTAGGACTAGCGGATACGCAGTATTTT. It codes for CASSLGLADTQYF.

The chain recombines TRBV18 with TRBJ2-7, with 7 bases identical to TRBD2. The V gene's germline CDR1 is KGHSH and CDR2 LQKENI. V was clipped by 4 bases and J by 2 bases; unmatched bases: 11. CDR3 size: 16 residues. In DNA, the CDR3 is TGTGCCAGCTCACGCGGCGGGGGAGGTCTGACCTACGAGCAGTACTTC. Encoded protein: CASSRGGGGLTYEQYF. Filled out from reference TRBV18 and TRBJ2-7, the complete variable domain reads NAGVMQNPRHLVRRRGQEARLRCSPMKGHSHVYWYRQLPEEGLKFMVYLQKENIIDESGMPKERFSAEFPKEGPSILRIQQVVRGDSAAYFCASSRGGGGLTYEQYFGPGTRLTVT.

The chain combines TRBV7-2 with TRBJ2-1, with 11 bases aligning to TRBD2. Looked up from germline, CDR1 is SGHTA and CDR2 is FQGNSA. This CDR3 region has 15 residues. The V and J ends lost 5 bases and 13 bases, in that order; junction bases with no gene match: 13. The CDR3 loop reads CASSPGLADFQPQFF. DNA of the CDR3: TGTGCCAGCAGCCCGGGACTAGCGGATTTCCAACCCCAGTTCTTC.

Here the CDR3 reads CASSYDRVKVTEAFF. As DNA, the CDR3 is TGTGCCAGCAGTTACGACAGGGTTAAGGTCACTGAAGCTTTCTTT. The V gene is TRBV5-4, the J gene TRBJ1-1, with 7 nucleotides matching TRBD1. The J segment lost 4 bases and the V segment lost 5 bases, leaving 11 bases of the junction unmatched. The CDR3 runs to 15 residues. The germline V gene encodes CDR1 SGHNT and CDR2 YYREEE (reference sequence).

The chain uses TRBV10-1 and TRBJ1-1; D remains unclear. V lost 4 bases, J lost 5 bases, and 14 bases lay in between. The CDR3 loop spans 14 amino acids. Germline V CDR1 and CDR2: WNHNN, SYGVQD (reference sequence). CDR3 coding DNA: TGCGCCAGCAGTGGTAAGGGCGCGGGGACTGAAGCTTTCTTT. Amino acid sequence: CASSGKGAGTEAFF.

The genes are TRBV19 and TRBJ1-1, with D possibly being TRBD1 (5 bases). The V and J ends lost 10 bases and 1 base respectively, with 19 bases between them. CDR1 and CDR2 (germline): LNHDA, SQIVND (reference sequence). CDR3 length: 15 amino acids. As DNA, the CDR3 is TGTGCCACTAAAACCGTTGGGGCAGGGAACACTGAAGCTTTCTTT. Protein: CATKTVGAGNTEAFF.

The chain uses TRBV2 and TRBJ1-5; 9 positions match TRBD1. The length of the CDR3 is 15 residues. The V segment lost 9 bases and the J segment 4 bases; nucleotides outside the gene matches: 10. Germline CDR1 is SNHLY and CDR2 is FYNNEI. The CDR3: CASRQGVTENQPQHF. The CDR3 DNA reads TGTGCCAGTAGACAGGGGGTAACCGAAAATCAGCCCCAGCATTTT.

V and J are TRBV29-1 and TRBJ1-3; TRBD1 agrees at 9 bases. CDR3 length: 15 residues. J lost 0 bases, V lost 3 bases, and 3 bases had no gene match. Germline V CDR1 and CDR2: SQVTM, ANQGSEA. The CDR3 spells CSVEGTGSSGNTIYF. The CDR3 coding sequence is TGCAGCGTTGAGGGGACAGGGAGCTCTGGAAACACCATATATTTT.

The chain's CDR3 is CAAPGIGNEQFF. CDR3 nucleotides: TGTGCCGCCCCGGGGATCGGCAATGAGCAGTTCTTC. The genes are TRBV2 and TRBJ2-1, with TRBD2 as a possible D gene (5 bases). V was shortened by 11 bases and J by 6 bases, with 14 bases between the two germline ends. The germline CDR1 and CDR2 sequences are SNHLY and FYNNEI. The CDR3 runs 12 residues. The full variable domain, in which reference TRBV2 and TRBJ2-1 provide the parts outside the CDR3, is EPEVTQTPSHQVTQMGQEVILRCVPISNHLYFYWYRQILGQKVEFLVSFYNNEISEKSEIFDDQFSVERPDGSNFTLKIRSTKLEDSAMYFCAAPGIGNEQFFGPGTRLTVL.

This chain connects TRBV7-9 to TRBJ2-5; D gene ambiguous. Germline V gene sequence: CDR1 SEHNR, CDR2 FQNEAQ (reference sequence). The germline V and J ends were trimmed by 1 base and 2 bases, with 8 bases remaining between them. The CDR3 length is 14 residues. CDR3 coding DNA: TGTGCCAGCAGCTTAGGGGGAACACAAGAGACCCAGTACTTC. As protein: CASSLGGTQETQYF.

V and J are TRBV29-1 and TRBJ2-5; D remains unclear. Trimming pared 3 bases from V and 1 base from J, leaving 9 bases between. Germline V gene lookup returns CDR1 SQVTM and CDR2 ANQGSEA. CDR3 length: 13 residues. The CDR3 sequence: CSVEAHRQETQYF. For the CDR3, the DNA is TGCAGCGTTGAGGCGCACCGCCAAGAGACCCAGTACTTC.

The CDR3 spells CASSRLGYEGGETQYF. The CDR3 DNA follows: TGTGCCAGCAGCCGTCTTGGGTATGAGGGAGGGGAGACCCAGTACTTC. The chain joins TRBV28 to TRBJ2-5; 7 nucleotides match TRBD2. The V gene end was trimmed by 6 bases and the J gene end by 5 bases; junction bases not matched to a gene: 15. Germline-derived CDR1 and CDR2 are MDHEN and SYDVKM. The CDR3 has 16 amino acids.

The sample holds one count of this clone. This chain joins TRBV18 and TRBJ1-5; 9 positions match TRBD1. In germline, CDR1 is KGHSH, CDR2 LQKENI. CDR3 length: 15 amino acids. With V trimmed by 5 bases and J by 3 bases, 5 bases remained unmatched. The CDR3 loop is CASSVGQGNNQPQHF. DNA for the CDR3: TGTGCCAGCTCAGTCGGACAGGGGAACAATCAGCCCCAGCATTTT.

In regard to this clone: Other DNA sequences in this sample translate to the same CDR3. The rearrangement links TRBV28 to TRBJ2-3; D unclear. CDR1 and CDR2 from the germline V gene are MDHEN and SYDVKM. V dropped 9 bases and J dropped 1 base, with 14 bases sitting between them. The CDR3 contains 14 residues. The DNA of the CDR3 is TGTGCCAGTTCGGGTGATAGAGGCACAGATACGCAGTATTTT. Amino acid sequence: CASSGDRGTDTQYF.

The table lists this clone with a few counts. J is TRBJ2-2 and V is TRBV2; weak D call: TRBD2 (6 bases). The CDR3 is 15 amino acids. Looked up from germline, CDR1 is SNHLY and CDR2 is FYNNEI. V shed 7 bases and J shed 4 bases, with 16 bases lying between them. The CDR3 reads CASNGKGRSTGELFF. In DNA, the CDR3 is TGTGCCAGCAATGGGAAGGGGAGGAGCACCGGGGAGCTGTTTTTT.

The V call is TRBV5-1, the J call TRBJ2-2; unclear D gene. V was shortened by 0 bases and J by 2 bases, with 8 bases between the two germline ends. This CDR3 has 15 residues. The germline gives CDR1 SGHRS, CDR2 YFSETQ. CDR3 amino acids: CASSLGTSNTGELFF. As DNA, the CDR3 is TGCGCCAGCAGCTTGGGAACAAGTAACACCGGGGAGCTGTTTTTT.

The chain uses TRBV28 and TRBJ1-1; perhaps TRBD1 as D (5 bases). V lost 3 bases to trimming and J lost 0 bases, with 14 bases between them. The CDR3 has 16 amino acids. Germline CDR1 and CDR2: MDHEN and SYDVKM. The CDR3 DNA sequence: TGTGCCAGCAGTTTGTCGGCAGGGCAAATGAACACTGAAGCTTTCTTT. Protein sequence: CASSLSAGQMNTEAFF.

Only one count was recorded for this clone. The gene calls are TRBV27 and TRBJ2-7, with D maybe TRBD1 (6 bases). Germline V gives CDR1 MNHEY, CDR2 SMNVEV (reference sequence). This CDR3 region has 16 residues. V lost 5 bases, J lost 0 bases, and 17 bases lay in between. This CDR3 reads CASSPAADRNSYEQYF. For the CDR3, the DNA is TGTGCCAGCAGTCCCGCCGCCGACAGGAACTCCTACGAGCAGTACTTC.

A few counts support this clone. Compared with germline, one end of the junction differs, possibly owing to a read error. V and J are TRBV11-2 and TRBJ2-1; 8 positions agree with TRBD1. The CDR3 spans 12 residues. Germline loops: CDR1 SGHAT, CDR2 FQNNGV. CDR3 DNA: TGTGCCAGCAGCTTAGATACGGGACAGGAGATCTTC. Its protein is CASSLDTGQEIF.